This T cell receptor (beta chain) was found in a study of T-cell memory formation after mild COVID-19. Germline V gives CDR1 SGHNT, CDR2 YYREEE (reference sequence). The V and J ends lost 4 bases and 2 bases respectively, with 21 bases between them. The CDR3 extends over 17 amino acids. TCRdb reprocessed the 5' RACE reads via MiXCR and lists one record per CDR3 protein. The sample has roughly 300,000 distinct CDR3 sequences, around 15% seen once. The origin of this receptor is a man aged 18 to 29 who had mild COVID-19 (a few samples of this study predate the infection). Cell type and time point are not known. Source material: PBMCs or a T cell subset sorted from them (not recorded which). The chain has TRBV5-4 and TRBJ2-5; D is possibly TRBD1 or TRBD2 (5 bases each). CDR3 sequence: CASSVGKWDGTQETQYF. In DNA form, the CDR3 reads TGTGCCAGCAGCGTGGGGAAATGGGACGGAACGCAAGAGACCCAGTACTTC.